These T cell receptor beta chains were read from a single sample in a study of blood T cell repertoires in COVID-19. The assay was immunoSEQ multiplex PCR, and TCRdb's table has in-frame clones only and misses some. The table includes roughly 430,000 clones, 88% detected once. The sequencing input was PBMCs or T cells enriched from blood (not recorded which). These receptors all stem from a woman aged 40 to 55 with acute COVID-19. Both conserved end residues are part of each CDR3. A D gene is named only where the DNA matches it firmly. A row's size may be missing; if present it is once, few, many or a size class.

d_call	v_call	clone_size	j_call	cdr3_nt	cdr3_aa
.	TRBV3-1/TRBV3-2	.	TRBJ1-1	TGTGCCAGCAGCCAAGATACCGGGAGGAACACTGAAGCTTTCTTT	CASSQDTGRNTEAFF
TRBD1	TRBV3-1/TRBV3-2	.	TRBJ2-1	TGTGCCAGCAGCCACTGGGGGACAGGGGGCAAAAATGAGCAGTTCTTC	CASSHWGTGGKNEQFF
.	TRBV6-1	.	TRBJ2-1	TGTGCCAGCAGTGAATTGTTGGCAGGGGCCCGTGGTGAGCAGTTCTTC	CASSELLAGARGEQFF
TRBD1	TRBV5-6	.	TRBJ2-3	TGTGCCAGCAGCGCCACAGGGGCCACAGATACGCAGTATTTT	CASSATGATDTQYF
TRBD2	TRBV7-9	.	TRBJ2-7	TGTGCCAGCAGCCCCCGTGGACTAGCGCTCGAGCAGTACTTC	CASSPRGLALEQYF
.	TRBV5-1	.	TRBJ1-1	TGCGCCAGCAGCCTGACAGGGAACACTGAAGCTTTCTTT	CASSLTGNTEAFF
TRBD2	TRBV5-4	.	TRBJ2-1	TGTGCCAGCAGCTATACGGGGGGTCGGGGGAAGAATGAGCAGTTCTTC	CASSYTGGRGKNEQFF
.	TRBV19	.	TRBJ2-7	TGTGCCAGTAGTATCGAGTCGGGGGGACACCGATCCTACGAGCAGTACTTC	CASSIESGGHRSYEQYF
.	TRBV15	.	TRBJ1-3	TGTGCCACCAGCAGAGACAGGGCCTTCTCTGGAAACACCATATATTTT	CATSRDRAFSGNTIYF
.	TRBV24-1	.	TRBJ1-4	TGTGCCACCAGTGATGGGACATTCGAGAAACTGTTTTTT	CATSDGTFEKLFF
.	TRBV30	.	TRBJ2-2	TGTGCCTGGAGTGTACGAGGACACCTGAACACCGGGGAGCTGTTTTTT	CAWSVRGHLNTGELFF
TRBD1	TRBV2	.	TRBJ1-3	TGTGCCAGGTCGGACAGGGGGAGAAACACCATATATTTT	CARSDRGRNTIYF
TRBD1	TRBV5-1	once	TRBJ2-5	TGCGCCAGCAGCTTGACCGGGACAGCCTCTCAAGAGACCCAGTACTTC	CASSLTGTASQETQYF
.	TRBV2	.	TRBJ2-1	TGTGCCAGCAGAGCCAGGGGGGCCTACAATGAGCAGTTCTTC	CASRARGAYNEQFF
.	TRBV12-3/TRBV12-4	.	TRBJ1-3	TGTGCCAGCAGCCGGGAAGCTGGAAACACCATATATTTT	CASSREAGNTIYF
TRBD1	TRBV7-9	.	TRBJ1-1	TGTGCCAGCAGCGTACAGGGGGTTAACACTGAAGCTTTCTTT	CASSVQGVNTEAFF
.	TRBV12-3/TRBV12-4	.	TRBJ1-6	TGTGCCAGCAGGAGACAGGTGGGCTCACCCCTCCACTTT	CASRRQVGSPLHF
.	TRBV7-2	few	TRBJ1-1	TGTGCCAGCAGCTTAGCGGCGGGGTTAGGGGAATTAGTAGCTTTCTTT	CASSLAAGLGELVAFF
.	TRBV11-2	once	TRBJ1-6	TGTGCCAGCAGCTCACGGGGGTCTATTAATTCACCCCTCCACTTT	CASSSRGSINSPLHF
.	TRBV18	.	TRBJ1-4	TGTGCCAGCTCGCGGGTTGAGGGTGAAAAACTGTTTTTT	CASSRVEGEKLFF
.	TRBV10-3	.	TRBJ1-3	TGTGCCATCAGTGACGGGGGGCTGGGTGGTGGAAACACCATATATTTT	CAISDGGLGGGNTIYF
.	TRBV28	.	TRBJ1-1	TGTGCCAGCAGTCCCGAGATACGGAGAGTTGCTGTAATGAACACTGAAGCTTTCTTT	CASSPEIRRVAVMNTEAFF
TRBD1	TRBV18	.	TRBJ1-4	TGTGCCAGCTCACCCGGGACAGGTTATAATGAAAAACTGTTTTTT	CASSPGTGYNEKLFF
.	TRBV10-3	few	TRBJ1-5	TGTGCCATCTCCGGAGGAGAAAGAAATCAGCCCCAGCATTTT	CAISGGERNQPQHF
.	TRBV29-1	.	TRBJ2-3	TGCAGCGTCGGAGGTAGGCGCGGGACAGATACGCAGTATTTT	CSVGGRRGTDTQYF
TRBD2	TRBV10-2	.	TRBJ2-1	TGCGCCAGCAGGGGGACTAGCGGGGGGGCCGAGAATGAGCAGTTCTTC	CASRGTSGGAENEQFF
TRBD1	TRBV19	few	TRBJ2-7	TGTGCCAGTAGTTTCACCGGGACAGGGGACCGTGAGCAGTACTTC	CASSFTGTGDREQYF
.	TRBV5-1	.	TRBJ2-1	TGCGCCAGCAGCTTGGATGGGGACTTATACAATGAGCAGTTCTTC	CASSLDGDLYNEQFF
.	TRBV14	.	TRBJ1-4	TGTGCCAGCAGCCAAGATCAAAGGGGAAGTAATGAAAAACTGTTTTTT	CASSQDQRGSNEKLFF
TRBD1	TRBV19	.	TRBJ1-5	TGTGCCAGTAGTACCGACAGGGCTCAGCCCCAGCATTTT	CASSTDRAQPQHF
TRBD1	TRBV29-1	.	TRBJ2-6	TGCAGCGTCGGGACAGTGTCTTCTGGGGCCAACGTCCTGACTTTC	CSVGTVSSGANVLTF
TRBD1	TRBV19	.	TRBJ2-7	TGTGCCAGTAGCGACAGGGGCTCCTACGAGCAGTACTTC	CASSDRGSYEQYF
.	TRBV7-2	.	TRBJ1-6	TGTGCCAGCAGCTTACGCGGGGAAGGCTATAATTCACCCCTCCACTTT	CASSLRGEGYNSPLHF
.	TRBV11-2	.	TRBJ2-7	TGTGCCAGCAGCTTGACAAGTTCTTACGAGCAGTACTTC	CASSLTSSYEQYF
TRBD1	TRBV3-1/TRBV3-2	.	TRBJ1-1	TGTGCCAGCAGCCACCAAGGACAGGGTAACACTGAAGCTTTCTTT	CASSHQGQGNTEAFF
TRBD2	TRBV4-2	.	TRBJ2-3	TGTGCCAGCAGCCGTACTAGCGGGGCAAGCACAGATACGCAGTATTTT	CASSRTSGASTDTQYF
.	TRBV5-4	.	TRBJ2-2	TGTGCCAGCAGTAAAAGTTCCAGGGGTGGGCCCGGGGAGCTGTTTTTT	CASSKSSRGGPGELFF
TRBD2	TRBV30	.	TRBJ2-5	TGTGCCTGGAGGAGGGTCGGGACTAGAGTACAAGAGACCCAGTACTTC	CAWRRVGTRVQETQYF
TRBD1	TRBV9	.	TRBJ2-1	TGTGCCAGCAGCGTAGGCGGTAGGGGGCCAGATGAGCAGTTCTTC	CASSVGGRGPDEQFF
.	TRBV5-4	once	TRBJ2-3	TGTGCCAGCAGCTCTCTAACAGATACGCAGTATTTT	CASSSLTDTQYF
TRBD1	TRBV15	.	TRBJ1-2	TGTGCCACCAGCAGACCGGGACAGGGGGACCTATATGGCTACACCTTC	CATSRPGQGDLYGYTF
.	TRBV5-4	.	TRBJ1-1	TGTGCCAGCAGCTTGGCAACCTGGGGGAGGCCTGAAGCTTTCTTT	CASSLATWGRPEAFF
TRBD2	TRBV10-3	.	TRBJ2-3	TGTGCCATCAGCCCGACCCTAGCGGCAACAGATACGCAGTATTTT	CAISPTLAATDTQYF
.	TRBV24-1	.	TRBJ2-1	TGTGCCACCAGTGATCCCCCGGTCTACAATGAGCAGTTCTTC	CATSDPPVYNEQFF
.	TRBV9	few	TRBJ1-3	TGTGCCAGCAGCGTGGGCACATCGAGCTCTGGAAACACCATATATTTT	CASSVGTSSSGNTIYF
.	TRBV18	.	TRBJ1-2	TGCGCCAGCTCACCACCGACAGACTATGGCTACACCTTC	CASSPPTDYGYTF
TRBD1	TRBV19	once	TRBJ2-4	TGTGCCAGTAGTATCCCACGGACAGGGGGCCAAAACATTCAGTACTTC	CASSIPRTGGQNIQYF
TRBD1	TRBV5-4	once	TRBJ2-1	TGTGCCAGCAGCCGGGACAGGGGAACTTACAATGAGCAGTTCTTC	CASSRDRGTYNEQFF
TRBD2	TRBV5-1	once	TRBJ2-5	TGCGCCAGCAGCTGGGGGGGCCAAGAGACCCAGTACTTC	CASSWGGQETQYF